Each of the 24 T cell receptor beta chains below was sequenced from the same sample in a study of T cell responses to AZD1222 COVID-19 vaccine. Some clones are missing from TCRdb's copy, which holds only in-frame ones; the method was immunoSEQ multiplex PCR. The sample includes roughly 150,000 clones, 85% to 90% of them seen just once. Here the sequenced sample was peripheral blood, taken 28 days after the second AZD1222 dose. The receptor set was obtained from an adult who received the AZD1222 COVID-19 vaccine.

This chain joins TRBV6-6 and TRBJ1-4, with no clear D. CDR1 is MNHNY and CDR2 is SVGAGI in the germline V gene (reference sequence). The CDR3 length is 14 residues. Trimming removed 5 bases from V and 8 bases from J, with 15 bases in between. The DNA for the CDR3 is TGTGCCAGCAGTACCAGCGGGATGGGAGAAAAACTGTTTTTT. Protein product: CASSTSGMGEKLFF.

V gene TRBV28 combines with J gene TRBJ2-2; D is undetermined. The CDR3 extends over 16 amino acids. Germline values: CDR1 MDHEN, CDR2 SYDVKM. V lost 1 base to trimming and J lost 1 base, with 10 bases between them. Here the CDR3 reads CASSLYLSRNTGELFF. The CDR3 region has the DNA TGTGCCAGCAGTTTATATTTGTCCCGGAACACCGGGGAGCTGTTTTTT. Based on the CDR3 plus reference TRBV28 and TRBJ2-2, the full variable domain is DVKVTQSSRYLVKRTGEKVFLECVQDMDHENMFWYRQDPGLGLRLIYFSYDVKMKEKGDIPEGYSVSREKKERFSLILESASTNQTSMYLCASSLYLSRNTGELFFGEGSRLTVL.

V and J are TRBV10-1 and TRBJ2-1; TRBD1 aligns across 9 bases. This CDR3 has 15 amino acids. The trim removed 5 bases at V and 7 bases at J, leaving 9 bases unmatched. Germline CDR1 is WNHNN and CDR2 is SYGVQD (reference sequence). CDR3 bases: TGCGCCAGCAGTCCAGGTGGGGACAGGGAAAATGAGCAGTTCTTC. The encoded protein is CASSPGGDRENEQFF.

The chain is built from TRBV28 and TRBJ2-7, with D unresolved. Germline loops: CDR1 MDHEN, CDR2 SYDVKM. V was shortened by 5 bases and J by 3 bases, with 11 bases between the two germline ends. The CDR3 runs 13 residues. CDR3 in amino acids: CASSGSGGYEQYV. The CDR3 DNA is TGTGCCAGCAGTGGCTCAGGCGGCTACGAGCAGTACGTC.

This chain joins TRBV30 and TRBJ1-5; no firm D call. Germline CDR1 reads GTSNPN; CDR2 reads SVGIG (reference sequence). The CDR3 contains 13 residues. V was clipped by 4 bases and J by 7 bases, with 14 bases between them. CDR3 in DNA: TGTGCCTGGAACCCAGTTGCGAGCCAGCCCCAGCATTTT. Its translation is CAWNPVASQPQHF.

This clone was recorded only once. The J gene is TRBJ1-6, the V gene TRBV2, with a tentative D call TRBD1 (6 bases). The CDR3 has 16 residues. Trimming removed 7 bases at V and 5 bases at J, with 18 bases between. CDR1 and CDR2 from the germline V gene are SNHLY and FYNNEI. The CDR3 DNA sequence: TGTGCCAGCATAAGGAATACTTGGACAGATAATTCACCCCTCCACTTT. It is translated as CASIRNTWTDNSPLHF.

J is TRBJ2-6 and V is TRBV13; D perhaps matches TRBD1 (5 bases). This CDR3 has 15 residues. V was shortened by 5 bases and J by 2 bases, with 10 bases between the two germline ends. Germline CDR1 reads PRHDT; CDR2 reads FYEKMQ (reference sequence). The CDR3 protein is CASSPQGPGANVLTF. In DNA form, the CDR3 reads TGTGCCAGCAGCCCGCAGGGTCCTGGGGCCAACGTCCTGACTTTC. Filled out from reference TRBV13 and TRBJ2-6, the complete variable domain reads AAGVIQSPRHLIKEKRETATLKCYPIPRHDTVYWYQQGPGQDPQFLISFYEKMQSDKGSIPDRFSAQQFSDYHSELNMSSLELGDSALYFCASSPQGPGANVLTFGAGSRLTVL.

The genes are TRBV7-9 and TRBJ1-1, with 8 nucleotides matching TRBD1. V was clipped by 4 bases and J by 12 bases; unmatched bases: 7. Germline CDR1 is SEHNR and CDR2 is FQNEAQ (reference sequence). This CDR3 contains 12 residues. CDR3 protein: CASSSGQGRTFF. The CDR3 DNA reads TGTGCCAGCAGCTCCGGACAGGGTAGAACTTTCTTT.

V usage is TRBV5-5 and J usage is TRBJ2-1; tentative D call: TRBD2 (6 bases). This CDR3 spans 15 amino acids. V lost 0 bases, J lost 0 bases, and 7 bases lay in between. Germline V gene sequence: CDR1 SGHKS, CDR2 YYEKEE (reference sequence). The CDR3 sequence: CASSLGLVSYNEQFF. The CDR3 nucleotides read TGTGCCAGCAGCTTGGGACTAGTCTCCTACAATGAGCAGTTCTTC.

The chain combines TRBV2 with TRBJ1-1; D uncertain. The CDR3 contains 16 residues. V was cut by 10 bases and J by 0 bases, with 21 bases left in between. The germline gives CDR1 SNHLY, CDR2 FYNNEI. Here the CDR3 reads CAIQAGQSLMNTEAFF. The CDR3 region has the DNA TGTGCCATCCAGGCCGGGCAGTCATTAATGAACACTGAAGCTTTCTTT. The full variable domain, in which reference TRBV2 and TRBJ1-1 provide the parts outside the CDR3, is EPEVTQTPSHQVTQMGQEVILRCVPISNHLYFYWYRQILGQKVEFLVSFYNNEISEKSEIFDDQFSVERPDGSNFTLKIRSTKLEDSAMYFCAIQAGQSLMNTEAFFGQGTRLTVV.

V usage is TRBV6-5 and J usage is TRBJ2-3, with D uncertain. CDR3 length: 12 residues. Trimming removed 6 bases from V and 7 bases from J, with 11 bases in between. The germline gives CDR1 MNHEY, CDR2 SVGAGI. The CDR3, as DNA: TGTGCCAGCAGGCAAGGGAAAAATACGCAGTATTTT. Residues: CASRQGKNTQYF.

The J gene is TRBJ2-3, the V gene TRBV4-1, with unresolved D. This CDR3 is built from 14 residues. V lost 2 bases and J 4 bases, leaving 10 bases between the germline ends. Germline CDR1 and CDR2: MGHRA and YSYEKL. Written as DNA, the CDR3 is TGCGCCAGCAGCCAATCCCCAGGTCCAGATACGCAGTATTTT. It yields the protein CASSQSPGPDTQYF.

The V gene is TRBV5-3, the J gene TRBJ1-5; D gene uncertain. TRBV5-3 qualifies as an ORF whose function is uncertain. The CDR3 sequence is 16 residues long. V lost 2 bases and J 0 bases, leaving 12 bases between the germline ends. CDR3: CARSFWRRGSNQPQHF. The CDR3 DNA reads as TGTGCCAGAAGCTTTTGGCGGCGTGGTAGCAATCAGCCCCAGCATTTT.

The V and J genes are TRBV7-3 and TRBJ2-2; 9 nucleotides match TRBD2. The germline CDR1 and CDR2 sequences are SGHTA and FQGTGA. The junction had 7 bases not matched to a gene; V was cut back by 1 base and J by 4 bases. CDR3 length: 17 residues. The CDR3 reads CASSLKAGGSSTGELFF. CDR3 nucleotide sequence: TGTGCCAGCAGCTTAAAGGCGGGAGGGTCGAGCACCGGGGAGCTGTTTTTT. Together with reference TRBV7-3 and TRBJ2-2, the CDR3 gives the full variable domain: GAGVSQTPSNKVTEKGKYVELRCDPISGHTALYWYRQSLGQGPEFLIYFQGTGAADDSGLPNDRFFAVRPEGSVSTLKIQRTERGDSAVYLCASSLKAGGSSTGELFFGEGSRLTVL.

This chain joins TRBV2 and TRBJ1-1, with 9 bases aligning to TRBD1. The CDR3 extends over 14 amino acids. The germline V gene encodes CDR1 SNHLY and CDR2 FYNNEI. V was clipped by 6 bases and J by 3 bases; unmatched bases: 5. As DNA, the CDR3 is TGTGCCAGCAGCTTACAGGGGGCGGACACTGAAGCTTTCTTT. It translates to CASSLQGADTEAFF.

This clone was counted a few times. DNA of the CDR3: TGTGCCAGCACACCTTCCGGGACAGGGAAGTTCACCATATATTTT. Its translation is CASTPSGTGKFTIYF. V usage is TRBV2 and J usage is TRBJ1-3, with 9 bases lining up with TRBD1. The germline gives CDR1 SNHLY, CDR2 FYNNEI. V dropped 7 bases and J dropped 9; count of bases not matched to a gene: 13. The CDR3 runs 15 residues.

This chain's CDR3 is CASSYDRVDQPQHF. The CDR3 DNA is TGTGCCAGCAGTTACGACAGGGTGGATCAGCCCCAGCATTTT. The chain carries TRBV6-5 and TRBJ1-5; TRBD1 matches at 7 bases. The V gene's germline CDR1 is MNHEY and CDR2 SVGAGI. The CDR3 has 14 residues. The trim removed 2 bases at V and 5 bases at J, leaving 3 bases unmatched.

The chain uses TRBV18 and TRBJ2-2; possible D gene TRBD2, 5 bases. Germline V lookup: CDR1 KGHSH, CDR2 LQKENI. V lost 1 base to trimming and J lost 6 bases, with 12 bases between them. This CDR3 has 15 residues. The CDR3 is CASSPRLSSAGELFF. CDR3 nucleotides: TGTGCCAGCTCACCACGGCTAAGTAGCGCCGGGGAGCTGTTTTTT.

The chain is built from TRBV21-1 and TRBJ2-7; TRBD1, the table's D call, lacks a check against the DNA. TRBV21-1 is assigned pseudogene status. CDR3 length equals 18 residues. CDR3 in amino acids: CASSRESDRTGLTYEQYF. The CDR3 DNA sequence: TGTGCCAGCAGCAGAGAAAGTGATAGGACAGGGTTGACCTACGAGCAGTACTTC.

This rearrangement joins TRBV7-2 to TRBJ1-1, with 11 bases matching TRBD1. Germline loops: CDR1 SGHTA, CDR2 FQGNSA. The CDR3 loop spans 15 amino acids. The V and J ends lost 5 bases and 11 bases, in that order; junction bases with no gene match: 13. CDR3 sequence: CASSPRDRGILGAFF. The CDR3 nucleotides read TGTGCCAGCAGCCCCCGGGACAGGGGGATTCTTGGGGCTTTCTTT.

The V call is TRBV2, the J call TRBJ1-2, with no clear D. CDR1 SNHLY and CDR2 FYNNEI come from the germline V gene. V lost 3 bases to trimming and J lost 3 bases, with 8 bases between them. The CDR3 totals 13 residues. Here the CDR3 reads CASSEEGHYGYTF. In DNA form, the CDR3 reads TGTGCCAGCAGTGAGGAGGGCCACTATGGCTACACCTTC.

This chain uses TRBV24-1 with TRBJ2-3; 7 bases are shared with TRBD1. The J segment lost 0 bases and the V segment lost 3 bases, leaving 11 bases of the junction unmatched. This CDR3 has 18 residues. CDR1 and CDR2 from the germline V gene are KGHDR and SFDVKD. CDR3 loop: CATSDSPTSGQSTDTQYF. The CDR3 DNA follows: TGTGCCACCAGTGATAGCCCTACCTCGGGACAGAGCACAGATACGCAGTATTTT.

The chain is built from TRBV6-5 and TRBJ1-2; tentatively, D is TRBD1 (5 bases). Between the trimmed V and J ends, which lost 3 bases and 3 bases, there was a span of 11 bases. The germline gives CDR1 MNHEY, CDR2 SVGAGI. CDR3 length: 14 residues. The CDR3 DNA is TGTGCCAGCAGTTATCTAATGACAGACTATGGCTACACCTTC. Translated: CASSYLMTDYGYTF.

J is TRBJ1-1 and V is TRBV4-3; D possibly corresponds to TRBD1 (6 bases). The CDR3 contains 14 residues. Trimming left V 5 bases short and J 4 bases short, with 14 bases between. Germline CDR1 and CDR2: LGHNA and YSLEER. The CDR3: CASSKGGVPTEAFF. CDR3 nucleotides: TGCGCCAGCAGCAAGGGGGGGGTGCCCACTGAAGCTTTCTTT.